The 14 T cell receptor beta chains below come from one sample, sequenced in a study of vaccination and CD4 T cells after COVID-19. Antigens of these TCRs are unknown. The Oncomine TCR Beta short-read assay sequenced DNA from cultured CD4+ T cells. MiXCR, applied by TCRdb to the PCR reads, yields one record per CDR3 protein. The sample includes over 11,000 distinct CDR3 sequences, around 50% of them seen just once. The treatment is: approximately nine-day PBMC culture with coronavirus spike peptide pools or control peptides (ViraFEST assay). Here the sequenced sample was CD4+ T cells from blood, cultured in vitro, taken before SARS-CoV-2 vaccination. Every receptor here comes from a human donor who had recovered from COVID-19.

This clonotype was seen a handful of times. This chain connects TRBV6-1 to TRBJ2-5; 10 nucleotides match TRBD1. CDR1 is MNHNS, CDR2 SASEGT, per germline. Trimming cost V 8 bases and J 5 bases; bases outside gene matches: 5. The CDR3 sequence is 13 residues long. CDR3 DNA sequence: TGTGCCAGCGGCCAGGGACAGGGGGAGACCCAGTACTTC. It is translated as CASGQGQGETQYF.

The chain couples TRBV5-4 to TRBJ1-2, with 11 positions matching TRBD1. Unmatched junction bases numbered 9, after V lost 5 bases and J lost 6 bases. This CDR3 region has 15 residues. Germline-derived CDR1 and CDR2 are SGHNT and YYREEE (reference sequence). CDR3 amino acids: CASRLGTGGRNGYTF. As DNA, the CDR3 is TGTGCCAGCAGGCTTGGGACAGGGGGTAGGAATGGCTACACCTTC.

This clonotype has more than one count but fewer than ten. This sequence joins TRBV7-2 and TRBJ1-5; 7 bases are a match to TRBD1. Germline V gene lookup returns CDR1 SGHTA and CDR2 FQGNSA. Trimming removed 1 base from V and 1 base from J; junction bases left unmatched: 4. This CDR3 region has 16 residues. The CDR3 reads CASSLGGGMSNQPQHF. CDR3 nucleotide sequence: TGTGCCAGCAGCTTAGGAGGGGGCATGAGCAATCAGCCCCAGCATTTT. The full variable domain, rest sourced from reference TRBV7-2 and TRBJ1-5, is GAGVSQSPSNKVTEKGKDVELRCDPISGHTALYWYRQSLGQGLEFLIYFQGNSAPDKSGLPSDRFSAERTGGSVSTLTIQRTQQEDSAVYLCASSLGGGMSNQPQHFGDGTRLSIL.

The chain employs TRBV2 and TRBJ1-1; D is undetermined. Germline CDR1 is SNHLY and CDR2 is FYNNEI. V shed 5 bases and J shed 1 base, with 8 bases lying between them. There are 13 residues in the CDR3. CDR3 sequence: CASSRPGNTEAFF. The CDR3 DNA reads TGTGCCAGCAGTAGGCCGGGGAACACTGAAGCTTTCTTT.

This clonotype was recorded a few times. Written as DNA, the CDR3 is TGTGCCAGCAGGACTGGGCAGGGTAACACTGAAGCTTTCTTT. This sequence encodes CASRTGQGNTEAFF. The chain carries TRBV11-3 and TRBJ1-1; weak D call: TRBD1 (5 bases). CDR1 is SGHNT and CDR2 is YENEEA in the germline V gene. The CDR3 sequence is 14 residues long. V was cut by 6 bases and J by 2 bases, with 13 bases left in between.

The genes are TRBV7-2 and TRBJ1-2; D possibly corresponds to TRBD1 (5 bases). CDR3 size: 15 residues. V was trimmed by 1 base and J by 4 bases, leaving 13 bases between them. Per germline, CDR1 SGHTA and CDR2 FQGNSA. The CDR3 loop is CASSLVRGAGYGYTF. CDR3 coding DNA: TGTGCCAGCAGCTTAGTTCGAGGGGCGGGCTATGGCTACACCTTC.

The chain has TRBV19 and TRBJ2-7; 11 bases line up with TRBD1. Looked up from germline, CDR1 is LNHDA and CDR2 is SQIVND (reference sequence). The CDR3 contains 14 residues. Losses at the gene ends were 5 bases for V and 3 bases for J; bases not matched to a gene: 3. CDR3 DNA sequence: TGTGCCAGTAGTGAAGGGACAGGGGGCTACGAGCAGTACTTC. Its protein is CASSEGTGGYEQYF.

The V and J genes are TRBV28 and TRBJ1-1; a weak D match, TRBD1 (6 bases). Trimming shortened V by 4 bases and J by 0 bases, and 9 bases separated the two germline ends. CDR1 is MDHEN and CDR2 is SYDVKM in the germline V gene. CDR3 length: 14 amino acids. The DNA of the CDR3 is TGTGCCAGCAGTTGGGGGGGCCTGAACACTGAAGCTTTCTTT. Encoded protein: CASSWGGLNTEAFF.

The chain combines TRBV29-1 with TRBJ1-2; D gene uncertain. V was shortened by 8 bases and J by 1 base, with 8 bases between the two germline ends. Looked up from germline, CDR1 is SQVTM and CDR2 is ANQGSEA. CDR3 length equals 11 residues. The CDR3 protein is CSTGSNYGYTF. Here the CDR3 DNA reads TGCAGCACCGGCAGTAACTATGGCTACACCTTC.

V usage is TRBV20-1 and J usage is TRBJ1-5, with TRBD1 as a possible D gene (6 bases). V was clipped by 4 bases and J by 4 bases, with 14 bases between them. Germline V gives CDR1 DFQATT, CDR2 SNEGSKA (reference sequence). CDR3 length: 14 residues. CDR3 sequence: CSATQGLENQPQHF. The CDR3 DNA reads TGCAGTGCTACCCAGGGGCTCGAAAATCAGCCCCAGCATTTT.

This clonotype was counted only a few times. The chain joins TRBV5-6 to TRBJ2-2; a weak D match, TRBD2 (5 bases). CDR3 length equals 13 residues. Trimming stripped 4 bases from V and 6 bases from J, with 10 bases between. The germline CDR1 and CDR2 sequences are SGHDT and YYEEEE. CDR3 nucleotide sequence: TGTGCCAGCAGCCTGGGGAGCGCCGGGGAGCTGTTTTTT. Translation: CASSLGSAGELFF.

This clonotype came up a few times. V usage is TRBV7-2 and J usage is TRBJ1-2; 8 nucleotides agree with TRBD1. J lost 3 bases, V lost 5 bases, and 8 bases had no gene match. CDR1 and CDR2 (germline): SGHTA, FQGNSA. This CDR3 has 15 amino acids. The CDR3 is CASSITGGGYYGYTF. The CDR3 nucleotides read TGTGCCAGCAGCATTACAGGGGGGGGATACTATGGCTACACCTTC.

This clonotype was observed a few times. The chain has TRBV19 and TRBJ1-1; the D gene is possibly TRBD1 (5 bases). Germline CDR1 reads LNHDA; CDR2 reads SQIVND (reference sequence). Deletions cut 5 bases from V and 5 bases from J, with 18 bases between. CDR3 length: 15 residues. CDR3 region: CASSSSPGLGTEAFF. CDR3 nucleotides: TGTGCCAGTAGTTCATCACCGGGACTTGGGACTGAAGCTTTCTTT. Using reference TRBV19 and TRBJ1-1 for the parts outside the CDR3, the full variable domain is DGGITQSPKYLFRKEGQNVTLSCEQNLNHDAMYWYRQDPGQGLRLIYYSQIVNDFQKGDIAEGYSVSREKKESFPLTVTSAQKNPTAFYLCASSSSPGLGTEAFFGQGTRLTVV.

This clonotype was detected only a few times. The V and J genes are TRBV11-3 and TRBJ2-5, with 7 bases identical to TRBD2. The ends lost 5 bases at V and 5 bases at J; junction bases unmatched: 8. CDR3 length: 14 amino acids. Per the germline V gene, CDR1 is SGHNT and CDR2 is YENEEA. CDR3 protein: CASSPVGSGETQYF. DNA of the CDR3: TGTGCCAGCAGCCCGGTGGGTAGCGGGGAGACCCAGTACTTC.